Below, 6 T cell receptor beta chains from the same sample are listed, as sequenced in a study of OX40 agonist ivuxolimab in advanced cancers. The table came from immunoSEQ multiplex PCR; TCRdb's copy has only in-frame clones and leaves some out. The sample consists of some 45,000 clones, 75% to 85% of them appearing once. The source material was CD4+ or CD8+ T cells sorted from blood, sampled in a trial of the OX40 agonist ivuxolimab. The receptors were sampled from an adult with an advanced solid tumor such as melanoma, head and neck, liver or kidney cancer.

This clone was observed a few times. This chain links TRBV7-6 with TRBJ2-7; D possibly corresponds to TRBD1 (5 bases). Deletions cut 4 bases from V and 6 bases from J, with 13 bases between. Germline CDR1 and CDR2: SGHVS and FNYEAQ. The CDR3 is made up of 13 amino acids. CDR3 in DNA: TGTGCCAGCAGCTCCTCCCAGCAGGGCGAGCAGTACTTC. Translation gives CASSSSQQGEQYF.

This clone has only one observation. The J gene is TRBJ2-7, the V gene TRBV5-6; 10 nucleotides agree with TRBD2. Germline-derived CDR1 and CDR2 are SGHDT and YYEEEE. Trimming took 6 bases from V and 2 from J; bases not matched to a gene: 5. The CDR3 runs 14 residues. This CDR3 is CASTLSGRAYEQYF. CDR3 DNA sequence: TGTGCCAGCACCCTCAGCGGGAGGGCCTACGAGCAGTACTTC.

This clone is a singleton in its sample. The chain recombines TRBV11-2 with TRBJ2-3, with 11 bases that match TRBD2. Per the germline V gene, CDR1 is SGHAT and CDR2 is FQNNGV. V shed 5 bases, J shed 0 bases, and the junction held 7 bases outside the gene matches. CDR3 length: 17 residues. CDR3 in amino acids: CASSTRTSGPSTDTQYF. In DNA form, the CDR3 reads TGTGCCAGCAGCACTAGGACTAGCGGGCCTAGCACAGATACGCAGTATTTT.

The rearrangement joins TRBV28 to TRBJ2-3; D uncertain. Per germline, CDR1 MDHEN and CDR2 SYDVKM. Trimming removed 9 bases from V and 0 bases from J, with 4 bases in between. CDR3 length: 11 residues. The CDR3, as DNA: TGTGCCAGTGCGAGCACAGATACGCAGTATTTT. This translates into CASASTDTQYF.

The CDR3 DNA follows: TGTGCCTGGAGTGTACAGGGCCAGCCCCAGCATTTT. The encoded protein is CAWSVQGQPQHF. J is TRBJ1-5 and V is TRBV30, with D possibly TRBD1 on 6 matching bases. The CDR3 covers 12 residues. Trimming removed 0 bases at V and 7 bases at J, with 7 bases between. Germline CDR1 and CDR2: GTSNPN and SVGIG (reference sequence).

This chain joins TRBV9 and TRBJ2-2, with 7 bases aligning to TRBD2. Germline V gene sequence: CDR1 SGDLS, CDR2 YYNGEE. CDR3 size: 12 residues. V lost 3 bases and J lost 13; bases outside the gene matches: 6. As DNA, the CDR3 is TGTGCCAGCAGCGCCGGGGGGAGAGGGCTGTTTTTT. Encoded protein: CASSAGGRGLFF. The variable domain in full, completed from reference TRBV9 and TRBJ2-2, reads DSGVTQTPKHLITATGQRVTLRCSPRSGDLSVYWYQQSLDQGLQFLIQYYNGEERAKGNILERFSAQQFPDLHSELNLSSLELGDSALYFCASSAGGRGLFFGEGSRLTVL.